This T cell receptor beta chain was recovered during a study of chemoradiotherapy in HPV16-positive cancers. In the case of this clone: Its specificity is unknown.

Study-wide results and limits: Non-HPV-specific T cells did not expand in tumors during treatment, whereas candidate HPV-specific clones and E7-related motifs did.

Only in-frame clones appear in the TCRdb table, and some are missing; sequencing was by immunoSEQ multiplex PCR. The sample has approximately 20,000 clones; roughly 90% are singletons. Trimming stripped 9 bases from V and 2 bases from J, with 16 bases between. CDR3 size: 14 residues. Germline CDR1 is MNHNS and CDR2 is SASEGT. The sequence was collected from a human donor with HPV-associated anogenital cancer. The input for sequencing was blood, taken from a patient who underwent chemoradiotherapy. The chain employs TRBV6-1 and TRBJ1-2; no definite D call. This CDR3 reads CASEMGATNYGYTF. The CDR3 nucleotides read TGTGCCAGTGAAATGGGCGCCACGAACTATGGCTACACCTTC.